Following are 21 T cell receptor beta chains from one sample sequenced in a study of blood T cell repertoires in COVID-19 (dated by TCRdb to 2020 to 2022). Libraries came from the immunoSEQ multiplex PCR assay. What TCRdb holds here is the immuneACCESS table cut down to in-frame rearrangements. Part of the clones is not present; checked against another copy, under half of the missing clones reflect an unresolved V gene, and the others are unexplained. For this sample there are 220,000 or so clones; around 84% appear just once. The ten largest clones represent approximately 6.5% of the sample. The sample comprised PBMCs or T cells enriched from blood (not recorded which). These receptors all come from a woman aged 40 to 55 who had recovered from COVID-19.

Details on this clone: Given a much more abundant clone one base away, this may be a read error. The rearrangement links TRBV11-1 to TRBJ2-6; D not certain. Per germline, CDR1 SGHAT and CDR2 FQDESV (reference sequence). CDR3 length equals 14 residues. Between the trimmed V and J ends, which lost 4 bases and 0 bases, there was a span of 4 bases. This chain's CDR3 is CASSSNSGANVLTF. CDR3 DNA sequence: TGTGCCAGCAGCTCAAACTCTGGGGCCAACGTCCTGACTTTC.

The chain recombines TRBV5-6 with TRBJ2-4; TRBD1 matches at 7 bases. The CDR3 spans 16 residues. With V trimmed by 4 bases and J by 0 bases, 7 bases remained unmatched. Germline CDR1 reads SGHDT; CDR2 reads YYEEEE. For the CDR3, the DNA is TGTGCCAGCAGCACAGGAGACAGGGTAGCCAAAAACATTCAGTACTTC. The encoded protein is CASSTGDRVAKNIQYF.

Concerning this clone itself: Other DNA sequences in the same sample also yield this CDR3. CDR3 sequence (DNA): TGTGCCAGCAGCTCTAATCCCGGCAATGAGCAGTTCTTC. It yields the protein CASSSNPGNEQFF. The rearrangement uses TRBV7-3 and TRBJ2-1, with unresolved D. From germline, CDR1 is SGHTA and CDR2 FQGTGA. Trimming removed 4 bases from V and 6 bases from J, with 10 bases in between. The length of the CDR3 is 13 residues.

The rearrangement links TRBV30 to TRBJ2-1, with TRBD2 identical over 11 bases. The CDR3 runs to 15 residues. Germline V lookup: CDR1 GTSNPN, CDR2 SVGIG (reference sequence). V gave up 3 bases and J gave up 3 bases; unmatched junction bases: 4. The CDR3 reads CAWSPGLAVYNEQFF. CDR3 DNA: TGTGCCTGGAGCCCGGGACTAGCGGTCTACAATGAGCAGTTCTTC.

J is TRBJ2-1 and V is TRBV5-8; D possibly corresponds to TRBD2 (6 bases). The V gene lost 6 bases and the J gene lost 5 bases, with 21 bases spanning the gap. The CDR3 covers 16 residues. Germline loops: CDR1 SGHTS, CDR2 YDEGEE. CDR3 protein: CASTSRASAGNNEQFF. The CDR3 DNA sequence: TGTGCCAGCACTTCGCGAGCGTCGGCGGGAAACAATGAGCAGTTCTTC.

The CDR3 reads CASSLPSGGPTDTQYF. CDR3 nucleotides: TGTGCCAGCAGTTTACCATCGGGAGGGCCGACAGATACGCAGTATTTT. The V call is TRBV27, the J call TRBJ2-3; 8 positions match TRBD2. The V gene end was trimmed by 2 bases and the J gene end by 3 bases; junction bases not matched to a gene: 7. Germline V gene lookup returns CDR1 MNHEY and CDR2 SMNVEV (reference sequence). This CDR3 is 16 amino acids long.

The chain's CDR3 is CASTLKGQRSGNTIYF. DNA for the CDR3: TGTGCCAGCACCTTGAAGGGACAGAGATCTGGAAACACCATATATTTT. The chain employs TRBV3-1 (or the pseudogene TRBV3-2) and TRBJ1-3; 7 bases align to TRBD1. Germline V gives CDR1 LGHDT, CDR2 YNNKEL (reference sequence). Losses at the gene ends were 7 bases for V and 1 base for J; bases not matched to a gene: 10. The CDR3 is made up of 16 amino acids.

V usage is TRBV7-2 and J usage is TRBJ2-1; no reliable D call. The germline gives CDR1 SGHTA, CDR2 FQGNSA. Between the trimmed V and J ends, which lost 5 bases and 0 bases, there was a span of 5 bases. The CDR3 loop spans 13 amino acids. CDR3 bases: TGTGCCAGCAGCACCAGCTCCTACAATGAGCAGTTCTTC. It translates to CASSTSSYNEQFF.

The chain links TRBV19 to TRBJ2-6; D not resolved. The CDR3 length is 15 residues. From germline, CDR1 is LNHDA and CDR2 SQIVND (reference sequence). V lost 3 bases and J 2 bases, leaving 8 bases between the germline ends. CDR3 in DNA: TGTGCCAGTAGTATGGAGTACGCTGGGGCCAACGTCCTGACTTTC. Its protein is CASSMEYAGANVLTF.

The gene calls are TRBV21-1 and TRBJ2-7; the tabulated D call, TRBD2, remains unverified against the DNA. TRBV21-1 is a recognized pseudogene. This CDR3 region has 16 residues. The DNA of the CDR3 is TGTGCCAGCAGCTCGCGGGAGGGCCGTTTGTGGTACGAGCAGTACGTC. The encoded protein is CASSSREGRLWYEQYV.

To note about this clone: The junction departs from the called germline gene at one end, perhaps through a read error. The chain joins TRBV15 to TRBJ2-1; 7 bases are a match to TRBD2. The CDR3 sequence is 16 residues long. Looked up from germline, CDR1 is LNHNV and CDR2 is YYDKDF (reference sequence). The CDR3 reads CATSRDSGMVYNEQFF. CDR3 nucleotides: TGTGCCACCAGCCGAGACAGCGGGATGGTCTACAATGAGCAGTTCTTC.

This clone was seen once. This sequence joins TRBV9 and TRBJ2-3; 8 nucleotides align to TRBD2. The CDR3 has 17 residues. Trimming cost V 4 bases and J 6 bases; bases outside gene matches: 16. Germline CDR1 and CDR2: SGDLS and YYNGEE. The CDR3 loop reads CASSPHGRAGASDTQYF. CDR3 DNA: TGTGCCAGCAGCCCTCACGGCCGAGCGGGAGCCTCGGATACGCAGTATTTT.

This sequence joins TRBV10-3 and TRBJ2-7; the D is unclear. The CDR3 has 14 amino acids. Trimming shortened V by 0 bases and J by 7 bases, and 13 bases separated the two germline ends. The V gene's germline CDR1 is ENHRY and CDR2 SYGVKD. The CDR3 spells CAISESSSSREQYF. The CDR3 DNA sequence: TGTGCCATCAGTGAGTCGAGTAGCTCGAGGGAGCAGTACTTC.

The sample holds one count of this clone. DNA of the CDR3: TGTGCCACCAGTGATACCCAGGGGTGGAAAAACACCGGGGAGCTGTTTTTT. This gives the protein CATSDTQGWKNTGELFF. V usage is TRBV24-1 and J usage is TRBJ2-2; D is possibly TRBD1 (6 bases). The length of the CDR3 is 17 residues. V lost 3 bases and J lost 2, with 15 bases in between. CDR1 is KGHDR and CDR2 is SFDVKD in the germline V gene.

The J gene is TRBJ2-5, the V gene TRBV27, with a possible D match to TRBD2 (6 bases). The CDR3 is 17 residues long. Germline V gene data show CDR1 as MNHEY and CDR2 as SMNVEV (reference sequence). Trimming pared 0 bases from V and 5 bases from J, leaving 19 bases between. The CDR3 protein is CASSLSQTSSREETQYF. The CDR3 bases are TGTGCCAGCAGTTTATCCCAAACTAGCTCCAGAGAGGAGACCCAGTACTTC.

The chain recombines TRBV7-2 with TRBJ1-1, with D unresolved. Germline CDR1 SGHTA, CDR2 FQGNSA. V lost 3 bases to trimming and J lost 1 base, with 9 bases between them. This CDR3 is built from 14 residues. The CDR3 coding sequence is TGTGCCAGCAGCTTGACTGGAGCGAACACTGAAGCTTTCTTT. Translation gives CASSLTGANTEAFF.

This sequence joins TRBV19 and TRBJ2-3; tentatively, D is TRBD1 (5 bases). Germline-derived CDR1 and CDR2 are LNHDA and SQIVND (reference sequence). The CDR3 is 14 amino acids. V was cut by 3 bases and J by 4 bases, with 11 bases left in between. This CDR3 reads CASSIDQGPDTQYF. CDR3 nucleotides: TGTGCCAGTAGTATCGACCAGGGCCCAGATACGCAGTATTTT.

This chain joins TRBV7-2 and TRBJ2-1; 8 nucleotides line up with TRBD2. The J segment lost 4 bases and the V segment lost 0 bases, leaving 5 bases of the junction unmatched. Germline V gene lookup returns CDR1 SGHTA and CDR2 FQGNSA. The CDR3 has 16 amino acids. The CDR3: CASSLAVGGGYNEQFF. The CDR3, as DNA: TGTGCCAGCAGCTTAGCGGTCGGGGGGGGTTACAATGAGCAGTTCTTC.

This clone showed up just a few times. CDR3 in DNA: TGTGCCAGCAGTTACGGAGGGAGGGCTAATGAAAAACTGTTTTTT. Encoded protein: CASSYGGRANEKLFF. The genes are TRBV6-5 and TRBJ1-4; D is unresolved. Trimming took off 2 bases at V and 3 bases at J, with 10 bases between the two ends. The CDR3 is 15 amino acids. Per the germline V gene, CDR1 is MNHEY and CDR2 is SVGAGI.

This clone has just one count. The rearrangement uses TRBV5-6 and TRBJ2-7; D is possibly TRBD2 (5 bases). Germline V gene data show CDR1 as SGHDT and CDR2 as YYEEEE. This CDR3 is built from 11 residues. Trimming took 4 bases from V and 7 from J, leaving 9 bases between them. CDR3 loop: CASSARGEQYV. The DNA of the CDR3 is TGTGCCAGCAGCGCCCGCGGGGAGCAGTACGTC.

CDR3 region: CASGSGGRAAFF. The CDR3 DNA is TGTGCCAGCGGGAGCGGCGGGAGGGCAGCTTTCTTT. The gene calls are TRBV2 and TRBJ1-1; D gene uncertain. Germline loops: CDR1 SNHLY, CDR2 FYNNEI. The CDR3 sequence is 12 residues long. V lost 8 bases and J 10 bases, leaving 17 bases between the germline ends.